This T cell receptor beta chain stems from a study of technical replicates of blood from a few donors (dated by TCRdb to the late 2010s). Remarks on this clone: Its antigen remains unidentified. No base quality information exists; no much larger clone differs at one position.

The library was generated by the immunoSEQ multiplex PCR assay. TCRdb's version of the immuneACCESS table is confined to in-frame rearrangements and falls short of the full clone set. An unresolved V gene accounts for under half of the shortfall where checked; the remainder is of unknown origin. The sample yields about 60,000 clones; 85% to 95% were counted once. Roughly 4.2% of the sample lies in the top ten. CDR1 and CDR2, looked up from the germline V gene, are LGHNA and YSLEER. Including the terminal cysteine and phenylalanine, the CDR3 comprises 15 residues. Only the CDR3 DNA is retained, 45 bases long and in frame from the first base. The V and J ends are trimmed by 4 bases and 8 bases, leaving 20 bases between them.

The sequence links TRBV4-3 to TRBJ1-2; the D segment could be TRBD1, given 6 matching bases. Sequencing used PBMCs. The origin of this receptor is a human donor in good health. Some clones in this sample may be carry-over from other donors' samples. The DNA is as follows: TGCGCCAGCAGCCCGACAGGCTACACATTAGAGGGCTACACCTTC. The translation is CASSPTGYTLEGYTF.